The present T cell receptor beta chain was sequenced within a study of a mutant IDH1 vaccine in newly diagnosed glioma. Study conclusions and caveats: Pseudoprogression apparently lacked any relation to changes in top peripheral T cell clonotypes.

Clones were read by immunoSEQ multiplex PCR, and TCRdb kept only the in-frame ones, dropping some. The sample lists 100,000 to 120,000 clones, 90% seen once, with 0.5% to 0.65% in the top ten. The CDR3 length is 15 residues. Germline assignment: CDR1 SGHRS and CDR2 YFSETQ. With V trimmed by 0 bases and J by 2 bases, 5 bases remained unmatched. A word on this clone: Its antigen is currently unknown.

The time point: week 11, during vaccination. Doses comprised 300 ug of mutant IDH1 20-mer peptide each, plus topical imiquimod. Specimen: PBMCs, collected from a glioma patient whose treatment included an IDH1 peptide vaccine. The chain employs TRBV5-1 and TRBJ2-7; TRBD1 matches 7 bases. The clonotype originates from a woman aged 45-65 years with glioma. In DNA form, the CDR3 reads TGCGCCAGCAGCTTGGTCGGACAGGCCCCCTACGAGCAGTACTTC. Translation gives CASSLVGQAPYEQYF. Full variable domain (remainder filled in from reference TRBV5-1 and TRBJ2-7): KAGVTQTPRYLIKTRGQQVTLSCSPISGHRSVSWYQQTPGQGLQFLFEYFSETQRNKGNFPGRFSGRQFSNSRSEMNVSTLELGDSALYLCASSLVGQAPYEQYFGPGTRLTVT.